These T cell receptor beta chains were read from a single sample in a study of T-cell reconstitution after alpha-beta-depleted transplantation in children. One entry per CDR3 protein, called by TCRdb with MiXCR from the PCR reads. Of about a million distinct CDR3 sequences in the sample, 25% to 35% are singletons; the top ten hold roughly 31%. The material was PBMCs, mostly from graft donor cells, obtained 360 days after TCRalphabeta/CD19-depleted stem cell transplant. Receptors originate from a boy in the first two years of life who had a stem cell transplant for SCID, so the T cells may come from the graft donor. CDR3s leave out the opening cysteine and the closing phenylalanine or tryptophan. Fields, in order: V gene, J gene, CDR3 protein.

V: TRBV6-1
J: TRBJ1-1
CDR3: ASSLPPSRANTEAF

V: TRBV5-1
J: TRBJ2-4
CDR3: ASSLGDVQY

V: TRBV2
J: TRBJ1-5
CDR3: ASSLDPSGQPQH

V: TRBV10-2
J: TRBJ2-1
CDR3: ASSEFHEQF

V: TRBV20-1
J: TRBJ2-3
CDR3: SAPLELGIHDTQY

V: TRBV6-1
J: TRBJ1-1
CDR3: ASSGRTVNTEAF

V: TRBV6-1
J: TRBJ2-7
CDR3: ASSPPRATYEQY

V: TRBV6-5
J: TRBJ2-1
CDR3: ASSYGPPDYNEQF

V: TRBV7-6
J: TRBJ1-4
CDR3: ASSLGAGREEEKLF

V: TRBV2
J: TRBJ2-5
CDR3: ASSEGYLNLETQY

V: TRBV20-1
J: TRBJ2-1
CDR3: SCASGGIWYNEQF

V: TRBV7-6
J: TRBJ2-7
CDR3: ASSLSVNSYEQY

V: TRBV4-2
J: TRBJ2-3
CDR3: ASSRGASAATDTQY

V: TRBV3-1
J: TRBJ2-1
CDR3: ASSQGWVAGRNEQF

V: TRBV12-3/TRBV12-4
J: TRBJ2-3
CDR3: ASSSGGPHTDTQY

V: TRBV12-3/TRBV12-4
J: TRBJ1-2
CDR3: ASSFGTTGGYT

V: TRBV24-1
J: TRBJ2-2
CDR3: ATKRRGGQYAGELF

V: TRBV29-1
J: TRBJ1-4
CDR3: SVGAASNNEKLF

V: TRBV5-1
J: TRBJ2-7
CDR3: ASSLVPGLGEQY

V: TRBV19
J: TRBJ2-5
CDR3: ASSIHRGIETQY

V: TRBV5-1
J: TRBJ2-5
CDR3: ASSRNRGLAGGSTETQY

V: TRBV6-1
J: TRBJ2-2
CDR3: ASTPGWNTGELF

V: TRBV28
J: TRBJ2-2
CDR3: ASRTGGFDTGELF

V: TRBV6-5
J: TRBJ2-2
CDR3: ASSYGLMNTGELF

V: TRBV18
J: TRBJ1-1
CDR3: ASSLPLLEAF

V: TRBV4-1
J: TRBJ1-5
CDR3: ASSQLTVSNQPQH

V: TRBV9
J: TRBJ2-5
CDR3: ASSVEGRAETQY

V: TRBV20-1
J: TRBJ2-6
CDR3: SADSSGANVLT

V: TRBV21-1
J: TRBJ1-1
CDR3: ASSKAGAGRNTEAF

V: TRBV5-5
J: TRBJ1-2
CDR3: ASSPTTGGPYGYT

V: TRBV12-3/TRBV12-4
J: TRBJ2-3
CDR3: ASSIPVGTDTQY

V: TRBV5-1
J: TRBJ1-4
CDR3: ASSLSEGGDEKLF

V: TRBV11-2
J: TRBJ2-7
CDR3: ASSDDRTKQY

V: TRBV10-3
J: TRBJ2-2
CDR3: AISLIGTGNTGELF

V: TRBV7-2
J: TRBJ2-1
CDR3: ASSLYPAEQF

V: TRBV4-2
J: TRBJ2-7
CDR3: ASSQATRVARSYEQY

V: TRBV3-1
J: TRBJ2-1
CDR3: ASSQGRSGRDEQF

V: TRBV28
J: TRBJ1-3
CDR3: ASSIPGISKGNTIY

V: TRBV4-3
J: TRBJ2-3
CDR3: ASSQSGASSTDTQY

V: TRBV20-1
J: TRBJ1-4
CDR3: SVGTAPNEKLF

V: TRBV11-1
J: TRBJ2-7
CDR3: ASSPRSRGSSYEQY

V: TRBV28
J: TRBJ1-2
CDR3: ASRTGVDYT

V: TRBV15
J: TRBJ2-7
CDR3: ATSPPLGRGSNGQY

V: TRBV4-1
J: TRBJ2-6
CDR3: ASSQRDRDAVLT